The source of this TCR beta chain is a study of cytomegalovirus exposure and HLA in healthy donors. General study findings and limits: Roughly even sequencing depth across donors was the assumption behind the presence/absence analyses. A previous analysis found most TCR beta V segments productive roughly 87% or roughly 30% of the time.

Whereas donors were nominally healthy upon sampling, unrecorded immune exposures were probable. The CDR3 runs 14 residues. Trimming took off 9 bases at V and 0 bases at J, with 12 bases between the two ends. Germline V gene sequence: CDR1 MRHNA, CDR2 SNTAGT. On this clone itself: Its antigen is undetermined.

PCR involved 60 Vbeta and 13 Jbeta primers. Assay used: immunoSEQ multiplex PCR; TCRdb lists only in-frame clones, some missing. The repertoire holds over 90,000 clones, with 73% as singletons. This clonotype originated in a man aged 40-50 years in good health and CMV-seronegative. Source material: PBMCs. This rearrangement joins TRBV6-4 to TRBJ1-5; D unclear. Here the CDR3 reads CARHLANSNQPQHF. The CDR3 DNA reads TGTGCCAGACACTTAGCAAATAGCAATCAGCCCCAGCATTTT.